Reported below is one T cell receptor (beta chain). The CDR3 runs 15 residues. The J segment lost 7 bases and the V segment lost 5 bases, leaving 11 bases of the junction unmatched. Germline CDR1 and CDR2: SEHNR and FQNEAQ (reference sequence). The data stem from a study of shared clonotypes between healthy human individuals. Data came from immunoSEQ multiplex PCR; TCRdb stores just in-frame clones and leaves some out. The profile covers 2 million to 2.5 million clones, with around 95% appearing a single time and less than 0.15% taken by the ten largest. Sequenced: naive CD4+ T cells sorted from blood. Subset specified: CD45RA+ positively selected. The TCR sequence derives from a young man in good health. This chain joins TRBV7-9 and TRBJ2-3; 8 nucleotides agree with TRBD2. The CDR3 nucleotides read TGTGCCAGCAGCAGAGCTAGCGGGTCGGGAAATACGCAGTATTTT. This translates into CASSRASGSGNTQYF.